This TCR beta chain came from a study of T cell responses to AZD1222 COVID-19 vaccine (dated by TCRdb to the early 2020s). Context from the whole study: AZD1222 recipients with second doses at about 4 weeks or about 12 weeks were pooled, because spike-specific TCR depth and breadth did not differ between schedules. A total of 240 or so trial participants underwent TCR sequencing, of whom approximately 200 had received two doses of AZD1222 and 26 had received two doses of the MenACWY control vaccine. Enrollment into the trials was organized by age into subgroups of 18-55, 56-69 and 70-plus years, and those subgroups contained roughly 150, 30 and 60 TCR-sequenced participants, respectively. The research as a whole found: Reportedly, close to half of the unique spike-specific TCRs recognized epitopes lying outside the regions that are mutated in the B.1.351 and B.1.1.7 variants. CD4 TCRs associated with the vaccine covered the entire spike protein, and the dominant responses were in regions 160-218 and 743-854. In the small 56-69-year group, the increase in depth fell short of significance, most likely because of low power. After two AZD1222 doses, both the breadth and the depth of spike-specific TCRs were significantly higher than at day 0 and than in MenACWY recipients. Participants were mostly white British, with more females than males. The authors suggested clonal diversity may have been underestimated. Conclusions about previously exposed vaccinees are limited, since just six or seven AZD1222 recipients were seropositive for SARS-CoV-2 at baseline. Because no samples from the day 14 peak response were available, repertoires could be characterized only after the peak T cell response.

For this clone: Which antigen it targets is not known. Per-base qualities were not stored, and no clone one base away is much larger.

The time point label on this specimen signifies: baseline before first vaccination. Samples from vaccinated people were obtained from the UK trials COV001 and COV002, which included a single-blind randomized controlled phase 2/3 trial of AZD1222 (ChAdOx1 nCoV-19) in healthy adults. Trial participant PBMC samples were collected at day 0 and day 28 after the second dose for TCRbeta chain sequencing. A distance of 17 bases separates the germline ends of V and J, which lose 4 bases and 2 bases respectively. CDR1 SGHRS and CDR2 YFSETQ are derived from the germline V gene. There are 16 amino acids in the CDR3, from cysteine to phenylalanine inclusive. The sequence is cut down to CDR3 DNA, 48 bases in frame from base 1. The CDR3 regions of human TCRbeta chains were subjected to immunosequencing. In the original analysis: Repertoire TCRs were matched against a reference library of SARS-CoV-2-specific TCRs generated with the MIRA antigen-specificity platform. Breadth meant the fraction of unique TCRs that were SARS-CoV-2-associated, whereas depth meant the fraction of total T cells that were SARS-CoV-2-associated. Using the MIRA data, each spike-specific TCR was assigned both to the spike region to which the TCR was reactive and to a CD4 or CD8 class. Log10-transformed breadth and depth values were compared by one-way ANOVA with Sidak's multiple comparisons tests. TCRdb limited this immuneACCESS table to in-frame rearrangements with V and J called. A share of clones is missing; checked studies link under half to unresolved V genes, and the rest is unexplained. D and trimming were read from the DNA, whereas the V and J calls and clone size are those reported in that table. Within this sample are tens of thousands of clones, with roughly 80% of them counted one time only. Of the sample, around 9.6% is held by the ten largest clones.

The sample consisted of peripheral blood, taken on day 0 of AZD1222 vaccination. The TCR comes from an adult in good health. The chain joins TRBV5-1 to TRBJ2-3; the D match is possibly TRBD1 or TRBD2, with 5 bases aligned in each. The bases read TGCGCCAGCAGCCGAGGGGCTAGCTTTTCCACAGATACGCAGTATTTT. Its translation is CASSRGASFSTDTQYF.